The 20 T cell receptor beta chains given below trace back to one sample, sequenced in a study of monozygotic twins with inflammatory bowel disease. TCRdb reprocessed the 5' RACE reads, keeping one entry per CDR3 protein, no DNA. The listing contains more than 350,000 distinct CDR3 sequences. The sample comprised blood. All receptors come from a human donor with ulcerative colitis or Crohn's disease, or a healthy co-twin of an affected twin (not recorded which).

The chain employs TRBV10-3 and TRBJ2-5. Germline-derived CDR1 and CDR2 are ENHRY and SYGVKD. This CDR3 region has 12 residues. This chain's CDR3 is CAISPTQETQYF.

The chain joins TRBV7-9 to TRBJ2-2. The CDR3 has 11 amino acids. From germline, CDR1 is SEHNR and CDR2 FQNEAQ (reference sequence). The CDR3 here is CASSRGGELFF.

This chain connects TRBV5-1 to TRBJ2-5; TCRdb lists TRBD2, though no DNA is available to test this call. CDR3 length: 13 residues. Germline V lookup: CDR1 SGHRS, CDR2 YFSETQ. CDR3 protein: CASSSTSSETQYF.

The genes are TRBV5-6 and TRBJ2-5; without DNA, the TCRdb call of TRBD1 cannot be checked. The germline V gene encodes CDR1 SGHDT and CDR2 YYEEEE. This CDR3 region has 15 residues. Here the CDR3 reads CASSLMGVRSETQYF.

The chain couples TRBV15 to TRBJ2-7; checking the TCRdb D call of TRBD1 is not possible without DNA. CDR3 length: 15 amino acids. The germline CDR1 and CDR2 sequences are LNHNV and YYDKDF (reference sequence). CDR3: CATSRDKTGTYEQYF.

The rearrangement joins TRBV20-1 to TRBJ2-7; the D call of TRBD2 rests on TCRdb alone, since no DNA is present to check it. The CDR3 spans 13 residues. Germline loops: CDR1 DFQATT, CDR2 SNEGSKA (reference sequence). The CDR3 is CSGGGTSSYEQYF.

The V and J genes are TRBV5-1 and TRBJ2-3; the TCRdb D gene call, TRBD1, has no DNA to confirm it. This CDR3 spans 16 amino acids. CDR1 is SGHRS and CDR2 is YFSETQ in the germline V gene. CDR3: CASSPSGRGPTDTQYF. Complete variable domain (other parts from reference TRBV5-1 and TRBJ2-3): KAGVTQTPRYLIKTRGQQVTLSCSPISGHRSVSWYQQTPGQGLQFLFEYFSETQRNKGNFPGRFSGRQFSNSRSEMNVSTLELGDSALYLCASSPSGRGPTDTQYFGPGTRLTVL.

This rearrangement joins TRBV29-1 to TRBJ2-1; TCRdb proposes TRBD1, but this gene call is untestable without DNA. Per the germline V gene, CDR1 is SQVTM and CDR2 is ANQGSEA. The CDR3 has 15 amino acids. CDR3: CSGSSGTGGYNEQFF.

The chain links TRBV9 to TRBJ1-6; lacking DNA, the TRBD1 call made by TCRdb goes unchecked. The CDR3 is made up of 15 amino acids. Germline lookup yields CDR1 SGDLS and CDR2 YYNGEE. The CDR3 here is CASSDQPQGGSPLHF.

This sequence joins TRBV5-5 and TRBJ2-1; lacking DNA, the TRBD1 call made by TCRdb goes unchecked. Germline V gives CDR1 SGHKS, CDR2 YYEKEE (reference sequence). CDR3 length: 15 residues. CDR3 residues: CASSLRDGAYNEQFF.

CDR3 sequence: CASSLVAGMSRETQYF. The chain combines TRBV28 with TRBJ2-5; TCRdb reports TRBD2, a call that lacks DNA to check it against. The CDR3 loop spans 16 amino acids. Germline CDR1 and CDR2: MDHEN and SYDVKM.

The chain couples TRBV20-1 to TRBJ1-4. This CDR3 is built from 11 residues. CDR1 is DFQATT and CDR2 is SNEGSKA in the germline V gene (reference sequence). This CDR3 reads CSVPVGEKLFF.

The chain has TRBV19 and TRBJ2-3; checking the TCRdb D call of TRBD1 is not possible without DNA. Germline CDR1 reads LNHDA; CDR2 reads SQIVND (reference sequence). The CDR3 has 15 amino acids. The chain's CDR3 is CASSSGRDLTDTQYF.

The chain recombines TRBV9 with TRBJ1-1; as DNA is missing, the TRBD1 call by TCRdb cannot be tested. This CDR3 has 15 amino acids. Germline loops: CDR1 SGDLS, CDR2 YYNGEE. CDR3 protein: CASSVVPPGEGEAFF.

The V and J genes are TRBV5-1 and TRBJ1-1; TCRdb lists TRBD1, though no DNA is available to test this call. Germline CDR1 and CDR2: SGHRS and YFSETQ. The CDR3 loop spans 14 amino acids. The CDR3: CASSLGGGLTEAFF.

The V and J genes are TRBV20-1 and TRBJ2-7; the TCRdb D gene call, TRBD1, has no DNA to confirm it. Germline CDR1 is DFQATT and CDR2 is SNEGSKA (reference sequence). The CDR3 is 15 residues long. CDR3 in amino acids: CSARRQAGSSYEQYF.

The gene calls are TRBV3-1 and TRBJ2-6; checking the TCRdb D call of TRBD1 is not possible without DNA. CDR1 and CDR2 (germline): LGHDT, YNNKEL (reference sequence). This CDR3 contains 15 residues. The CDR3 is CASSLWGAGANVLTF.

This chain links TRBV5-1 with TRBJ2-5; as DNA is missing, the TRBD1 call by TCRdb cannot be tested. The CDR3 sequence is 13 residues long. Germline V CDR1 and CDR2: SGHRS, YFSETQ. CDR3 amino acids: CASNRGYQESQYF.

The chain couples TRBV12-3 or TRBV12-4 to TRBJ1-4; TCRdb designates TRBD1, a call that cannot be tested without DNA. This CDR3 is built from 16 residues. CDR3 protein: CASSPNFGTVLEKLFF.

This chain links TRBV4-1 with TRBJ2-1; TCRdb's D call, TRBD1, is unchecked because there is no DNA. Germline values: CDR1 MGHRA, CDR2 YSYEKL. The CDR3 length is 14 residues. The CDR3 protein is CASSHATGRHEQFF.